This T cell receptor (beta chain) was sequenced in a study of PD-1 blockade in classical Hodgkin lymphoma. The overall study: The patients were dosed with nivolumab 3 mg/kg, infused intravenously every 2 weeks. Study results and caveats: Causes of the repertoire differences remain undefined, possibly disease activity or prior therapy.

Regarding this clone: As yet, its antigen is unknown.

Assay: immunoSEQ multiplex PCR; the TCRdb copy retains only in-frame clones and omits some. Counted here are more than 70,000 clones, about 93% occurring once; the ten biggest clones make up roughly 3%. Every one of the patients relapsed after autologous stem cell transplantation (brentuximab vedotin exposure was variable). This CDR3 has 19 residues. Trimming cost V 6 bases and J 1 base, with 24 bases left between them. The germline CDR1 and CDR2 sequences are MDHEN and SYDVKM. This sequence was found in a human donor with classical Hodgkin lymphoma. This chain uses TRBV28 with TRBJ2-2, with D perhaps given as TRBD1 or TRBD2 (7 bases each). The specimen was peripheral blood mononuclear cells (PBMCs), collected before the second cycle of nivolumab. In DNA, the CDR3 is TGTGCCAGCAGGGAACGATGGGGAGGGGGCGCCGGGAACACCGGGGAGCTGTTTTTT. It yields the protein CASRERWGGGAGNTGELFF.